The 12 T cell receptor beta chains below all came from one sample that was sequenced in a study of T cells in Graves' hyperthyroidism and ophthalmopathy. TCR beta CDR3 regions were amplified from RNA. The TCR CDR3 was amplified in a first-round RT-PCR using the HTBI primer set. TCRdb reanalysed the multiplex PCR reads using MiXCR and keeps one entry per CDR3 protein. This table has a few hundred thousand distinct CDR3 sequences, roughly 23% appearing once. The sequenced sample was blood. The receptor set was obtained from a woman in her seventies with Graves' ophthalmopathy.

The gene calls are TRBV2 and TRBJ2-1; TRBD2 matches 10 bases. The germline CDR1 and CDR2 sequences are SNHLY and FYNNEI. This CDR3 contains 15 residues. The V gene end was trimmed by 7 bases and the J gene end by 3 bases; junction bases not matched to a gene: 6. The CDR3 loop reads CASTPSGSFYNEQFF. CDR3 nucleotides: TGTGCCAGCACCCCTAGCGGGAGTTTCTACAATGAGCAGTTCTTC. Full variable domain (outside the CDR3, taken from reference TRBV2 and TRBJ2-1): EPEVTQTPSHQVTQMGQEVILRCVPISNHLYFYWYRQILGQKVEFLVSFYNNEISEKSEIFDDQFSVERPDGSNFTLKIRSTKLEDSAMYFCASTPSGSFYNEQFFGPGTRLTVL.

Many counts were recorded for this clonotype. The rearrangement links TRBV30 to TRBJ1-1; D unclear. The CDR3 loop spans 11 amino acids. Germline CDR1 reads GTSNPN; CDR2 reads SVGIG (reference sequence). V lost 3 bases to trimming and J lost 3 bases, with 5 bases between them. As DNA, the CDR3 is TGTGCCTGGAGGGTGTACACTGAAGCTTTCTTT. This gives the protein CAWRVYTEAFF.

This clonotype was counted between two and nine times. V is TRBV6-5 and J is TRBJ1-6; 7 nucleotides agree with TRBD1. The CDR3 runs 15 residues. With V trimmed by 0 bases and J by 9 bases, 5 bases remained unmatched. In germline, CDR1 is MNHEY, CDR2 SVGAGI. CDR3 amino acids: CASSYSRPGGSPLHF. As DNA, the CDR3 is TGTGCCAGCAGTTACTCGAGGCCAGGGGGTTCACCCCTCCACTTT.

CDR3: CASSLYPGQGVVGYTF. DNA of the CDR3: TGTGCCAGCAGCTTATACCCGGGACAGGGGGTGGTTGGCTACACCTTC. The V call is TRBV11-2, the J call TRBJ1-2; the match to TRBD1 covers 11 bases. Germline V gives CDR1 SGHAT, CDR2 FQNNGV. V trimming: 2 bases; J trimming: 7 bases; junction bases outside the gene matches: 9. The CDR3 runs 16 residues.

The chain uses TRBV5-1 and TRBJ1-1; TRBD1 matches 7 bases. Per the germline V gene, CDR1 is SGHRS and CDR2 is YFSETQ. Trimming at V came to 0 bases and at J to 1 base, leaving 6 bases not matched to a gene. The CDR3 loop spans 16 amino acids. CDR3 amino acids: CASSLEQTGPNTEAFF. In DNA form, the CDR3 reads TGCGCCAGCAGCTTGGAACAGACAGGGCCGAACACTGAAGCTTTCTTT.

This clonotype was observed a few times. V is TRBV19 and J is TRBJ2-5; 9 bases match TRBD2. In germline, CDR1 is LNHDA, CDR2 SQIVND (reference sequence). CDR3 size: 16 residues. V trimming: 3 bases; J trimming: 0 bases; junction bases outside the gene matches: 5. Here the CDR3 DNA reads TGTGCCAGTAGTATCCTAGCGGGGACGTACCAAGAGACCCAGTACTTC. This translates into CASSILAGTYQETQYF.

This chain links TRBV5-1 with TRBJ1-6; 9 bases line up with TRBD1. J gave up 5 bases and V 1 base, and 7 bases lay outside the gene matches. CDR1 and CDR2 from the germline V gene are SGHRS and YFSETQ. The length of the CDR3 is 17 residues. The CDR3 region has the DNA TGCGCCAGCAGCTTGTACGGGACAGGGACGGATAATTCACCCCTCCACTTT. Translated, it gives CASSLYGTGTDNSPLHF.

V is TRBV4-1 and J is TRBJ2-3, with TRBD2 matching over 10 bases. V shed 2 bases, J shed 6 bases, and the junction held 5 bases outside the gene matches. Germline CDR1 reads MGHRA; CDR2 reads YSYEKL. The CDR3 totals 15 residues. The DNA for the CDR3 is TGCGCCAGCAGCCAATTGTCTAGCGGGAGTGATACGCAGTATTTT. Protein product: CASSQLSSGSDTQYF.

This clonotype was seen more than once but under ten times. This rearrangement joins TRBV28 to TRBJ2-2, with 7 bases aligning to TRBD2. The length of the CDR3 is 16 residues. V shed 6 bases, J shed 1 base, and the junction held 8 bases outside the gene matches. Germline assignment: CDR1 MDHEN and CDR2 SYDVKM. CDR3 protein: CASSSRWGGNTGELFF. The CDR3 nucleotides read TGTGCCAGCAGCAGTCGGTGGGGGGGGAACACCGGGGAGCTGTTTTTT.

This clonotype was counted a few times. The chain joins TRBV6-5 to TRBJ1-2, with D hard to call. Looked up from germline, CDR1 is MNHEY and CDR2 is SVGAGI. The CDR3 is 14 amino acids. V was cut by 2 bases and J by 4 bases, with 11 bases left in between. CDR3 coding DNA: TGTGCCAGCAGTTACCAAGTGGAAACCTATGGCTACACCTTC. It encodes CASSYQVETYGYTF.

This clonotype turned up a few times. Here the CDR3 DNA reads TGCGCCAGCAGCTTGGGGCCGTACTCTGGGGCCAACGTCCTGACTTTC. Amino acids: CASSLGPYSGANVLTF. V usage is TRBV5-1 and J usage is TRBJ2-6, with D uncertain. Germline CDR1 SGHRS, CDR2 YFSETQ. CDR3 length: 16 amino acids. Trimming shortened V by 0 bases and J by 0 bases, and 7 bases separated the two germline ends.

This clonotype was seen only a few times. The V and J genes are TRBV7-2 and TRBJ1-4; TRBD1 is a possible D gene (6 bases). This CDR3 is built from 14 residues. The V and J ends lost 5 bases and 4 bases respectively, with 11 bases between them. Germline-derived CDR1 and CDR2 are SGHTA and FQGNSA. CDR3 sequence (DNA): TGTGCCAGCAGCCTAGGGACAAGTAATGAAAAACTGTTTTTT. It specifies CASSLGTSNEKLFF.